The sequence of this TCR beta chain was determined in a study of blood T cell repertoires in COVID-19. The overall study: From the United States, Italy and Spain came samples of acute and convalescent COVID-19.

Using immunoSEQ multiplex PCR, the repertoire was profiled, and TCRdb retains in-frame clones only, with some absent. The data contain 40,000 to 60,000 clones, around 90% of them singletons. This CDR3 comprises 13 residues. The germline V and J ends were trimmed by 6 bases and 0 bases, with 8 bases remaining between them. The germline V gene has CDR1 MDHEN and CDR2 SYDVKM. The receptor was derived from a human donor in a cohort sampled during active COVID-19. Sequencing used peripheral blood. The chain combines TRBV28 with TRBJ1-1; D remains unclear. CDR3 nucleotides: TGTGCCAGCAGGAGAGGGATGAACACTGAAGCTTTCTTT. It translates to CASRRGMNTEAFF.